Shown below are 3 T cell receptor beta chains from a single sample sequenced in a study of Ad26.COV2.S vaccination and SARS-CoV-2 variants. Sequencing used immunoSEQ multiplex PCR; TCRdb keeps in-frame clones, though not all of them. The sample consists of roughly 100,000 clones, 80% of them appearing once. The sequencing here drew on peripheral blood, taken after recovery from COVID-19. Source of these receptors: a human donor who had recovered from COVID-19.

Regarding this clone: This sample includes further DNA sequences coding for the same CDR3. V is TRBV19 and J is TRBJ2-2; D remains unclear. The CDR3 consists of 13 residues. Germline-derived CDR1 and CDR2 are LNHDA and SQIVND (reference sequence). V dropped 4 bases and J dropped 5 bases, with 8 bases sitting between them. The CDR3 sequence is CASSKRTTGELFF. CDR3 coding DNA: TGTGCCAGTAGTAAGAGGACGACCGGGGAGCTGTTTTTT.

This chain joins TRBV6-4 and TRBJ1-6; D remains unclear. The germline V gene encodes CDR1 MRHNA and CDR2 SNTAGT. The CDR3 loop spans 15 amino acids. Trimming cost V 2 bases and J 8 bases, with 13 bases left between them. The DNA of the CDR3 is TGTGCCAGCAGTGACGAGGAGGGAATTGATTCACCCCTCCACTTT. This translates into CASSDEEGIDSPLHF.

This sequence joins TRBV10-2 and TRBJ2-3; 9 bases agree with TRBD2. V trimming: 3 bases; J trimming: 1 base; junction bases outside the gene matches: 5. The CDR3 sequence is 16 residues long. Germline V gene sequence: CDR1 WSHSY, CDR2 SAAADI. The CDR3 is CASSEPPSGGTDTQYF. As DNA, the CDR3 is TGCGCCAGCAGTGAACCCCCTAGCGGGGGCACAGATACGCAGTATTTT.